This TCR beta chain was captured in a study of T cell responses to AZD1222 COVID-19 vaccine. TCRdb's table, derived via immunoSEQ multiplex PCR, lists solely in-frame clones and lacks some. Here the sample spans about 150,000 clones, roughly 92% being singletons. The CDR3 extends over 14 amino acids. With 1 base removed from V and 6 bases from J, the gap between germline ends came to 11 bases. CDR1 and CDR2 from the germline V gene are LGHDT and YNNKEL (reference sequence). The sequence was collected from an adult who received the AZD1222 COVID-19 vaccine. This material consisted of peripheral blood, taken 28 days after the second AZD1222 dose. The V gene is TRBV3-1 (or the pseudogene TRBV3-2), the J gene TRBJ2-3; D gene uncertain. Written as DNA, the CDR3 is TGTGCCAGCAGCCAAGCTTCGGGCCCCGATACGCAGTATTTT. It codes for CASSQASGPDTQYF.